The clone carrying this T cell receptor (beta chain) was recorded once. Time point given: pretreatment peripheral blood. Samples spanned pretreatment and treatment, with 1 to 8 time points per patient. The sample is drawn from a study of PD-L1 blockade in urothelial cancer. Study details: About nine tenths of the roughly 30 patients comprised males who had bladder-origin urothelial cancer. Median T cell yield per blood sample was more than 120,000 cells.

CDR3 size: 12 residues. V trimming: 2 bases; J trimming: 12 bases; junction bases outside the gene matches: 4. Per germline, CDR1 MNHNS and CDR2 SASEGT. The templates were synthetic TCR analogs, and they were spiked into each PCR. Sequencing used immunoSEQ multiplex PCR; TCRdb keeps in-frame clones, though not all of them. The data hold roughly 90,000 clones, with roughly 90% observed a single time. The clonotype originates from a woman older than 75 with urothelial cancer. The rearrangement joins TRBV6-1 to TRBJ2-1, with 7 positions matching TRBD2. The source was PBMCs, collected around atezolizumab (anti-PD-L1) treatment. CDR3 sequence reads: CASSENPGGQFF. CDR3 in DNA: TGTGCCAGCAGTGAAAATCCGGGAGGGCAGTTCTTC.